Sequencing of this T cell receptor beta chain was carried out in a study of T cell repertoires in cytomegalovirus infection. Study summary: Through public TCR beta signatures, both CMV infection and matching HLA type were indicated.

CDR1 is LGHNT and CDR2 is FRNRAP in the germline V gene. This CDR3 comprises 12 residues. The V end was cut by 6 bases, the J end by 5 bases, with 10 bases between. About this clonotype itself: What it binds is not known.

TCRdb ran MiXCR on the reads and lists one entry per CDR3 protein. The top ten hold over 75% of the sample, which has about 47,000 distinct CDR3 sequences, about 18% seen once. The sample was CD8+ T cells from cultured PBMCs, taken from culture after CMV antigen stimulation. The rearrangement uses TRBV12-5 and TRBJ1-1, with D hard to call. The source of this sequence is a human donor in good health (CMV status not recorded). Some clones in this sample may be carry-over from other donors' samples. Here the CDR3 reads CASGNHRTEAFF. CDR3 nucleotides: TGTGCTAGTGGCAACCATAGGACTGAAGCTTTCTTT.